One and the same sample provided the 9 T cell receptor beta chains below, sequenced in a study of blood T cell repertoires in COVID-19. Clones were read by immunoSEQ multiplex PCR, and TCRdb kept only the in-frame ones, dropping some. The sample lists some 250,000 clones; roughly 88% were seen once. Sample: peripheral blood. The receptors stem from an elderly man with acute or convalescent COVID-19.

The chain uses TRBV24-1 and TRBJ2-3; weak D call: TRBD2 (6 bases). V was shortened by 0 bases and J by 2 bases, with 11 bases between the two germline ends. Per germline, CDR1 KGHDR and CDR2 SFDVKD. The CDR3 runs to 16 residues. This CDR3 is CATSDLSGGFTDTQYF. DNA of the CDR3: TGTGCCACCAGTGATTTGAGTGGGGGGTTCACAGATACGCAGTATTTT.

The chain couples TRBV7-2 to TRBJ2-7; weak D call: TRBD1 (5 bases). Germline V gene sequence: CDR1 SGHTA, CDR2 FQGNSA. The CDR3 contains 13 residues. The V and J ends lost 4 bases and 4 bases respectively, with 11 bases between them. In DNA, the CDR3 is TGTGCCAGCAGCTCGACGTACAGGTACGAGCAGTACTTC. The encoded protein is CASSSTYRYEQYF. Full variable domain (remainder filled in from reference TRBV7-2 and TRBJ2-7): GAGVSQSPSNKVTEKGKDVELRCDPISGHTALYWYRQSLGQGLEFLIYFQGNSAPDKSGLPSDRFSAERTGGSVSTLTIQRTQQEDSAVYLCASSSTYRYEQYFGPGTRLTVT.

This clone was observed a handful of times. This chain joins TRBV9 and TRBJ2-3, with 10 bases identical to TRBD2. V shed 4 bases, J shed 1 base, and the junction held 3 bases outside the gene matches. From germline, CDR1 is SGDLS and CDR2 YYNGEE. The CDR3 is made up of 15 amino acids. CDR3 in amino acids: CASSLGLAGTDTQYF. In DNA, the CDR3 is TGTGCCAGCAGCCTAGGACTAGCGGGCACAGATACGCAGTATTTT.

The chain joins TRBV13 to TRBJ1-2, with 8 bases matching TRBD1. The germline V gene has CDR1 PRHDT and CDR2 FYEKMQ (reference sequence). The CDR3 is 13 amino acids. V lost 4 bases to trimming and J lost 6 bases; unmatched junction nucleotides: 4. The CDR3 is CASSYRTGHGYTF. The CDR3 DNA reads TGTGCCAGCAGCTATCGGACAGGGCATGGCTACACCTTC.

V gene TRBV15 combines with J gene TRBJ1-6; D not resolved. Deletions cut 1 base from V and 5 bases from J, with 9 bases between. The CDR3 is 15 amino acids. Per the germline V gene, CDR1 is LNHNV and CDR2 is YYDKDF (reference sequence). The CDR3 nucleotides read TGTGCCACCAGCAGAGCCCCAGAACATAATTCACCCCTCCACTTT. Translation: CATSRAPEHNSPLHF.

The V and J genes are TRBV9 and TRBJ1-6; 7 bases are shared with TRBD1. The CDR3 has 16 amino acids. Germline V gene data show CDR1 as SGDLS and CDR2 as YYNGEE. V was pared by 0 bases and J by 8 bases, with 8 bases of the junction left unmatched. CDR3 coding DNA: TGTGCCAGCAGCGTAGGAAAAGGGGGCTTTTATTCACCCCTCCACTTT. Its protein product is CASSVGKGGFYSPLHF. The full variable domain, rest sourced from reference TRBV9 and TRBJ1-6, is DSGVTQTPKHLITATGQRVTLRCSPRSGDLSVYWYQQSLDQGLQFLIQYYNGEERAKGNILERFSAQQFPDLHSELNLSSLELGDSALYFCASSVGKGGFYSPLHFGNGTRLTVT.

The rearrangement links TRBV28 to TRBJ1-1; D not resolved. In germline, CDR1 is MDHEN, CDR2 SYDVKM. The germline V and J ends were trimmed by 3 bases and 10 bases, with 6 bases remaining between them. The length of the CDR3 is 10 residues. Here the CDR3 DNA reads TGTGCCAGCAGTTTTGGGAGAGCTTTCTTT. This gives the protein CASSFGRAFF.

The chain carries TRBV7-2 and TRBJ1-4; tentative D call: TRBD1 (6 bases). Trimming removed 0 bases from V and 4 bases from J, with 12 bases in between. Germline CDR1 is SGHTA and CDR2 is FQGNSA. CDR3 length: 16 amino acids. CDR3 DNA sequence: TGTGCCAGCAGCTTAGCAGGTCAGGGGATTAATGAAAAACTGTTTTTT. Its protein is CASSLAGQGINEKLFF.

V is TRBV28 and J is TRBJ1-1; perhaps TRBD1 as D (5 bases). CDR1 and CDR2 from the germline V gene are MDHEN and SYDVKM. CDR3 length: 15 residues. The V end lost 2 bases, the J end lost 5 bases, and 15 bases lay between the germline ends. CDR3 coding DNA: TGTGCCAGCAGTTTAGGCTGGGGGGGGGAAACTGAAGCTTTCTTT. Protein: CASSLGWGGETEAFF.